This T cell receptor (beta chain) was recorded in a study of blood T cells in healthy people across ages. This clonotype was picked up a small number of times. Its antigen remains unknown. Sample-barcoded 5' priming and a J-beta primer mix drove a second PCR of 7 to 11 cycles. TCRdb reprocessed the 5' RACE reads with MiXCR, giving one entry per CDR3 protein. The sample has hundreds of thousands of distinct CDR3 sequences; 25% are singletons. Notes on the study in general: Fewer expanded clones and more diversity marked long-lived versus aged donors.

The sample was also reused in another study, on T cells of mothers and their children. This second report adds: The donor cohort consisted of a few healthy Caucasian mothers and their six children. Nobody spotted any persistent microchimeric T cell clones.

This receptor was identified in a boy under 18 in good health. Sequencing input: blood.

Here the CDR3 reads CASEGQGPAGALEQYF. CDR3 DNA sequence: TGTGCCAGCGAGGGACAGGGTCCAGCGGGAGCCCTCGAGCAGTACTTC. The J gene is TRBJ2-7, the V gene TRBV3-1; possibly TRBD1 for D (9 bases). CDR3 length: 16 residues. Per the germline V gene, CDR1 is LGHDT and CDR2 is YNNKEL (reference sequence). V shed 8 bases and J shed 6 bases, with 26 bases lying between them.